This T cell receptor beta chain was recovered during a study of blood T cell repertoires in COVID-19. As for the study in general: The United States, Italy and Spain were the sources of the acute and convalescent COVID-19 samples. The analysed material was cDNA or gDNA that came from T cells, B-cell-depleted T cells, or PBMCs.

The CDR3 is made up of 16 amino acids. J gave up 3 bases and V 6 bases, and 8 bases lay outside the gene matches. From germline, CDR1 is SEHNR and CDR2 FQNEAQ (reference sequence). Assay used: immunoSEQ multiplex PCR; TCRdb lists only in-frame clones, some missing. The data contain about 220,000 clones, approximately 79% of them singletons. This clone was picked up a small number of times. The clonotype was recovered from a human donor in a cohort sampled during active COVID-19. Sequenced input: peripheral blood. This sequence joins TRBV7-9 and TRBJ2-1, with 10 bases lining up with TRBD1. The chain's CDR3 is CASRLTTGGVYNEQFF. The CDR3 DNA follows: TGTGCCAGCAGATTAACGACAGGGGGCGTCTACAATGAGCAGTTCTTC.